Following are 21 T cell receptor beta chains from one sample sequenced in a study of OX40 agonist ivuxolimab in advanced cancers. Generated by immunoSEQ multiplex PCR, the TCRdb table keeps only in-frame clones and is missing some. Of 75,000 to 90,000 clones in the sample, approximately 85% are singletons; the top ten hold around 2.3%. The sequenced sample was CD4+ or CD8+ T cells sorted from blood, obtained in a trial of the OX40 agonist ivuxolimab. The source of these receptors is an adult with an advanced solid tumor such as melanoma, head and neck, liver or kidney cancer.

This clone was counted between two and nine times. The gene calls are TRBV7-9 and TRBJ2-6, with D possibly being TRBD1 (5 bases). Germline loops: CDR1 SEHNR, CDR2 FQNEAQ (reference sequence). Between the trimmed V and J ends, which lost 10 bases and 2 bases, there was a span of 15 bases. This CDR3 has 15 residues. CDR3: CAKSPGRAGANVLTF. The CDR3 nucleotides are TGTGCCAAGAGCCCGGGCAGGGCTGGGGCCAACGTCCTGACTTTC. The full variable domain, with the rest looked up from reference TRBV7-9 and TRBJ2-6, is DTGVSQNPRHKITKRGQNVTFRCDPISEHNRLYWYRQTLGQGPEFLTYFQNEAQLEKSRLLSDRFSAERPKGSFSTLEIQRTEQGDSAMYLCAKSPGRAGANVLTFGAGSRLTVL.

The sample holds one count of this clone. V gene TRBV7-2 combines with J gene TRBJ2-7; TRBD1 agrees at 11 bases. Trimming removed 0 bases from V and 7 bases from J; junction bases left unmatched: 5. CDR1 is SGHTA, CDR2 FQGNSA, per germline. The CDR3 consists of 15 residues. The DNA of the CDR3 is TGTGCCAGCAGCTTAGCCTCGGACAGGGGGCTTGAGCAGTACTTC. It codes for CASSLASDRGLEQYF.

The CDR3 loop is CAWRDLHSGNTIYF. CDR3 DNA sequence: TGTGCCTGGAGGGATTTACACTCTGGAAACACCATATATTTT. This chain links TRBV30 with TRBJ1-3; D is unclear. In germline, CDR1 is GTSNPN, CDR2 SVGIG (reference sequence). Trimming left V 3 bases short and J 0 bases short, with 9 bases between. The CDR3 sequence is 14 residues long.

The CDR3 nucleotides read TGCGCCAGCAGCTTGGTTTCGGGTAGGGGGTTAAATACGCAGTATTTT. As protein: CASSLVSGRGLNTQYF. V gene TRBV5-1 combines with J gene TRBJ2-3, with D perhaps matching TRBD1 (6 bases). CDR3 size: 16 residues. V was clipped by 0 bases and J by 7 bases, with 18 bases between them. CDR1 and CDR2 from the germline V gene are SGHRS and YFSETQ.

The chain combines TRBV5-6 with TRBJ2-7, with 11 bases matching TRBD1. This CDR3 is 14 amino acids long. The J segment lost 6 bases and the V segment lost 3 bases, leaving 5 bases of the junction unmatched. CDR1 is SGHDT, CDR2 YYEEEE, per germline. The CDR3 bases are TGTGCCAGCAGCTCCTGGACAGGGGGCGCCGAGCAGTACTTC. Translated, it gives CASSSWTGGAEQYF.

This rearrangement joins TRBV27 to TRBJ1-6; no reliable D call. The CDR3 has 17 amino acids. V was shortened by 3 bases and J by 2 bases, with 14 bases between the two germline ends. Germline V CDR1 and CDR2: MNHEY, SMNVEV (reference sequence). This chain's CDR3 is CASSFFKDSTYNSPLHF. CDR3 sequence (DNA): TGTGCCAGCAGTTTCTTTAAGGACTCCACCTATAATTCACCCCTCCACTTT.

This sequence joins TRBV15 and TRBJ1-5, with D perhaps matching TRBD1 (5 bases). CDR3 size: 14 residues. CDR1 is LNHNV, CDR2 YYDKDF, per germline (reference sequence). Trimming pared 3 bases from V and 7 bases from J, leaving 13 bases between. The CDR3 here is CATSRGGRDQPQHF. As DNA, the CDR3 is TGTGCCACCAGCAGGGGGGGAAGAGACCAGCCCCAGCATTTT.

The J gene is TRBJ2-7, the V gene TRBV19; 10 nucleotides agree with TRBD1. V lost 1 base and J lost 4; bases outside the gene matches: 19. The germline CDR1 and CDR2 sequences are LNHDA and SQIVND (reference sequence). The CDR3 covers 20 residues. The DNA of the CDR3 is TGTGCCAGTAGTATAGTTTCGGGGACAGGGGATCTTCTAGCGGTATACGAGCAGTACTTC. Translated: CASSIVSGTGDLLAVYEQYF.

This CDR3 is CASTEGQGDNQPQHF. CDR3 sequence (DNA): TGTGCCAGCACCGAGGGCCAGGGGGACAATCAGCCCCAGCATTTT. The chain employs TRBV2 and TRBJ1-5, with TRBD1 matching 7 bases. Germline loops: CDR1 SNHLY, CDR2 FYNNEI. The junction had 9 bases not matched to a gene; V was cut back by 7 bases and J by 3 bases. The CDR3 is made up of 15 amino acids.

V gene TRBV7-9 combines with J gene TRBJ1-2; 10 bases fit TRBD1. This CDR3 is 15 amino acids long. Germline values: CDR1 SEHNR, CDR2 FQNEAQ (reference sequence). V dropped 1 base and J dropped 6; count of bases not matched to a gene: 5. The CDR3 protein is CASSLGDRGSHGYTF. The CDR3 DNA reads TGTGCCAGCAGCTTAGGGGACAGGGGATCCCATGGCTACACCTTC.

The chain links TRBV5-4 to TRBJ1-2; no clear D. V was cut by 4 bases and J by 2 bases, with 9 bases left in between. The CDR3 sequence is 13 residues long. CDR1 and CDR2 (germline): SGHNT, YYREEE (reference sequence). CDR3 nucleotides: TGTGCCAGCAGCCTGCCGGAAAACTATGGCTACACCTTC. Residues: CASSLPENYGYTF.

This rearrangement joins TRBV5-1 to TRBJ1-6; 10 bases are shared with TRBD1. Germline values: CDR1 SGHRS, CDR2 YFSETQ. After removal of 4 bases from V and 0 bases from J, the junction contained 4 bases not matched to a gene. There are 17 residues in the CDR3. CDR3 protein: CASSTGQGGSYNSPLHF. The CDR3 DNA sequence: TGCGCCAGCAGCACCGGACAGGGGGGCTCCTATAATTCACCCCTCCACTTT.

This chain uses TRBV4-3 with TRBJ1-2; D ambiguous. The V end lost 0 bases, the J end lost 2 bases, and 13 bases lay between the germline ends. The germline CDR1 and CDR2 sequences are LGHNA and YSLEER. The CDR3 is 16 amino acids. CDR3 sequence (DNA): TGCGCCAGCAGCCAAGATGTATATACAGCCAACTATGGCTACACCTTC. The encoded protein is CASSQDVYTANYGYTF.

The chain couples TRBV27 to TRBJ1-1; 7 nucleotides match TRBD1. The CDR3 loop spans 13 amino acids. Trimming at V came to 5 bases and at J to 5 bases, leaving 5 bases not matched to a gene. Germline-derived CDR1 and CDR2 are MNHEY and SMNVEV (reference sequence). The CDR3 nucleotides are TGTGCCAGCAGTAGTGCAGGGGGGACTGAAGCTTTCTTT. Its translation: CASSSAGGTEAFF.

The CDR3 DNA reads as TGTGCCAGCAGCTATGCTACAGGGACTAGCACAGATACGCAGTATTTT. As protein: CASSYATGTSTDTQYF. This rearrangement joins TRBV5-6 to TRBJ2-3, with D perhaps given as TRBD1 or TRBD2 (6 bases each). Trimming pared 3 bases from V and 0 bases from J, leaving 14 bases between. The germline V gene has CDR1 SGHDT and CDR2 YYEEEE. The length of the CDR3 is 16 residues.

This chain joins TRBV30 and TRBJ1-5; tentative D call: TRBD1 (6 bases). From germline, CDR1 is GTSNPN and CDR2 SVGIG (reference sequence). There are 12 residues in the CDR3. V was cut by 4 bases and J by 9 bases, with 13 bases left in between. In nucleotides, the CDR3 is TGTGCCTGGACGACAGGAGAAGCGCCCCAGCATTTT. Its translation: CAWTTGEAPQHF.

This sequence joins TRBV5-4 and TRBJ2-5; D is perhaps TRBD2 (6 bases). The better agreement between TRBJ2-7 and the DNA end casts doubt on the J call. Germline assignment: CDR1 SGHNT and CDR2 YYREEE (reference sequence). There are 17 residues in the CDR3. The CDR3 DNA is TGTGCCAGCAGCCTCTTCCGGGGCCTAGGAGGGTCCTACGAGCAGTACTTC. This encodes CASSLFRGLGGSYEQYF.

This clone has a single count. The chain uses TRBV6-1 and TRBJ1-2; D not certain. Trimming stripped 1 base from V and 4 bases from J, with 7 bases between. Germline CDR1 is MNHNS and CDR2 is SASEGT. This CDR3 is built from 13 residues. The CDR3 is CASSEGPGYGYTF. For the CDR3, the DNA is TGTGCCAGCAGTGAAGGTCCGGGCTATGGCTACACCTTC.

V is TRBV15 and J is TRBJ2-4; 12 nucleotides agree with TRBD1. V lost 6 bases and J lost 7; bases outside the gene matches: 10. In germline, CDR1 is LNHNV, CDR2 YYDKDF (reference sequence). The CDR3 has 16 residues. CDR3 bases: TGTGCCACCAGTTCAGGGCGGGACAGGGGGCTCAACATTCAGTACTTC. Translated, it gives CATSSGRDRGLNIQYF.

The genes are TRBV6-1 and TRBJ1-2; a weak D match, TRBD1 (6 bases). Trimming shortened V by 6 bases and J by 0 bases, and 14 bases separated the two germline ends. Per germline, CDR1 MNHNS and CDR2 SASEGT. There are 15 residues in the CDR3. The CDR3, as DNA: TGTGCCAGCAGGATAAGGACAGCTACTAACTATGGCTACACCTTC. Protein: CASRIRTATNYGYTF.

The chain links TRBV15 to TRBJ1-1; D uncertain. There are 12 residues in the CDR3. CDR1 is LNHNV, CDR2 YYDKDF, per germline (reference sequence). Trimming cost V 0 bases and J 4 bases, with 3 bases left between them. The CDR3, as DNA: TGTGCCACCAGCAGAGAGACCACTGAAGCTTTCTTT. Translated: CATSRETTEAFF.